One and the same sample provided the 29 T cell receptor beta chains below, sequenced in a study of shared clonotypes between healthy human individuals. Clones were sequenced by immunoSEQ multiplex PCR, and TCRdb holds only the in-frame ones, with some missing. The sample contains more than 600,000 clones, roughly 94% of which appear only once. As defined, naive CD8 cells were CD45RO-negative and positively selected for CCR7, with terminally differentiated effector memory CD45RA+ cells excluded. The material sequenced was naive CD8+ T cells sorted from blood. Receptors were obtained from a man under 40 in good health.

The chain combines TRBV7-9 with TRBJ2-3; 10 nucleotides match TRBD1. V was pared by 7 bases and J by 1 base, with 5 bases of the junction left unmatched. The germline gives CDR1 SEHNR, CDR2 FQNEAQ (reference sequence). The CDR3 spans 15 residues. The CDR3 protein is CASTTGTGGTDTQYF. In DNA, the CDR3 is TGTGCCAGCACCACCGGGACAGGGGGCACAGATACGCAGTATTTT. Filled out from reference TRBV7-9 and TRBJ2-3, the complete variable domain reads DTGVSQNPRHKITKRGQNVTFRCDPISEHNRLYWYRQTLGQGPEFLTYFQNEAQLEKSRLLSDRFSAERPKGSFSTLEIQRTEQGDSAMYLCASTTGTGGTDTQYFGPGTRLTVL.

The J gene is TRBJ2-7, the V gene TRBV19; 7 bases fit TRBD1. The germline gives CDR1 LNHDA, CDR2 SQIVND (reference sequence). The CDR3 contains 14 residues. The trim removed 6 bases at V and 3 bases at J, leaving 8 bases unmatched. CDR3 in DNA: TGTGCCAGTAGCCCGGGACAGACCTTCTACGAGCAGTACTTC. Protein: CASSPGQTFYEQYF. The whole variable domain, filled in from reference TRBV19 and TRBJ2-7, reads DGGITQSPKYLFRKEGQNVTLSCEQNLNHDAMYWYRQDPGQGLRLIYYSQIVNDFQKGDIAEGYSVSREKKESFPLTVTSAQKNPTAFYLCASSPGQTFYEQYFGPGTRLTVT.

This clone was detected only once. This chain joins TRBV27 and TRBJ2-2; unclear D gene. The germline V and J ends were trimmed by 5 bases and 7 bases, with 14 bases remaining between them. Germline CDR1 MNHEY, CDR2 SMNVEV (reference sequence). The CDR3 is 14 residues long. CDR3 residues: CASSHRNNVGELFF. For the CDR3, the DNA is TGTGCCAGCAGTCACAGAAATAATGTCGGGGAGCTGTTTTTT.

In DNA, the CDR3 is TGCAGCGTTGGGGGGTCGGAGGACTACAATGAGCAGTTCTTC. It yields the protein CSVGGSEDYNEQFF. The chain employs TRBV29-1 and TRBJ2-1; D could derive from TRBD1 or TRBD2 (5 bases each). Trimming removed 4 bases at V and 3 bases at J, with 13 bases between. CDR3 length: 14 amino acids. CDR1 SQVTM and CDR2 ANQGSEA come from the germline V gene.

CDR3: CASSVLRFGDTQYF. CDR3 nucleotides: TGTGCCAGCAGTGTCCTACGGTTCGGAGATACGCAGTATTTT. The chain employs TRBV28 and TRBJ2-3; D gene uncertain. Trimming removed 5 bases from V and 5 bases from J, with 14 bases in between. Germline-derived CDR1 and CDR2 are MDHEN and SYDVKM. The CDR3 sequence is 14 residues long.

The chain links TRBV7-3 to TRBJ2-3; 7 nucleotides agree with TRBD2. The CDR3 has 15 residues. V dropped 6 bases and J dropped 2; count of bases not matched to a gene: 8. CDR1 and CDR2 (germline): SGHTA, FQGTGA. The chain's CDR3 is CASSLSGALTDTQYF. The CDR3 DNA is TGTGCCAGCAGTCTCAGCGGGGCTCTCACAGATACGCAGTATTTT.

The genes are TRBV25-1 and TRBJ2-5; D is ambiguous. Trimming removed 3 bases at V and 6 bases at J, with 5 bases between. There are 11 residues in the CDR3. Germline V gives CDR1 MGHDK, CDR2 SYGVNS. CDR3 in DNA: TGTGCCAGCAGTGACTCGCAGACCCAGTACTTC. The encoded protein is CASSDSQTQYF.

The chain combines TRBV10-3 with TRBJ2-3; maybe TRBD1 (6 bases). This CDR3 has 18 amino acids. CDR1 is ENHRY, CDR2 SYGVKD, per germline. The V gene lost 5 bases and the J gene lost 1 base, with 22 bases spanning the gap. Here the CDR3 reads CAISSERQGTAGTDTQYF. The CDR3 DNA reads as TGTGCCATCAGTTCCGAAAGGCAGGGGACGGCAGGCACAGATACGCAGTATTTT.

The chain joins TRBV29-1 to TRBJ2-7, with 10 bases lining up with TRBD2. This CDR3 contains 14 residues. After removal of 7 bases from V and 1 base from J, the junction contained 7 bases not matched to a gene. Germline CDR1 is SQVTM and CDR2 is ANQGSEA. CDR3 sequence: CSGATSGMSYEQYF. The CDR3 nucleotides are TGCAGCGGCGCAACTAGCGGGATGTCCTACGAGCAGTACTTC.

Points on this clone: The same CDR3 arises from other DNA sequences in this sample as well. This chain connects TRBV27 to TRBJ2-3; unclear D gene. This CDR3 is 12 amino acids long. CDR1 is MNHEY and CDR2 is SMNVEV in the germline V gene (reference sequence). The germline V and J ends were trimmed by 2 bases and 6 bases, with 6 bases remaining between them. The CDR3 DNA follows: TGTGCCAGCAGTTTACTGGGCGATACGCAGTATTTT. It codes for CASSLLGDTQYF.

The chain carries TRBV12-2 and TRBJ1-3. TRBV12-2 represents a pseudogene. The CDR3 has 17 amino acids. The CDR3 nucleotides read TGTGCAAGTCTCTTAATAGCCGGGGGGGCAACTGGAAACACCATATATTTT. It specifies CASLLIAGGATGNTIYF.

As DNA, the CDR3 is TGTGCCAGCAGGGGACAGTCTAGCACAGATACGCAGTATTTT. Amino acid sequence: CASRGQSSTDTQYF. V is TRBV7-9 and J is TRBJ2-3; 7 bases line up with TRBD1. The germline V gene encodes CDR1 SEHNR and CDR2 FQNEAQ (reference sequence). Losses at the gene ends were 6 bases for V and 0 bases for J; bases not matched to a gene: 3. CDR3 size: 14 residues.

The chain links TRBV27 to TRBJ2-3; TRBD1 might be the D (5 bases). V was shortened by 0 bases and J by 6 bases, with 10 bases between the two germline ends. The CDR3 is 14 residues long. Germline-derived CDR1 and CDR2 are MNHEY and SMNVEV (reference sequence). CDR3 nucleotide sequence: TGTGCCAGCAGTTTATCCAGCTCAGGGGATACGCAGTATTTT. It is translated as CASSLSSSGDTQYF.

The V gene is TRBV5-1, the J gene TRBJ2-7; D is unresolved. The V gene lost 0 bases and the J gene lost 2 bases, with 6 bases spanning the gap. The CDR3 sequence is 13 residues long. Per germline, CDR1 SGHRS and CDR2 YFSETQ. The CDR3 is CASSLAQAYEQYF. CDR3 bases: TGCGCCAGCAGCTTGGCGCAAGCCTACGAGCAGTACTTC.

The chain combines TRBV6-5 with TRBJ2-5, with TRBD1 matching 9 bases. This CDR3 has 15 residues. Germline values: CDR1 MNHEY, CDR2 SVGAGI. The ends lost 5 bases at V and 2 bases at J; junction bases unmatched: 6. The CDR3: CASSLTGGEQETQYF. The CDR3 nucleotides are TGTGCCAGCAGTCTTACAGGGGGCGAACAAGAGACCCAGTACTTC.

CDR3 DNA: TGTGCCAGCAGCTTAAGGGGGCGTGACACTGAAGCTTTCTTT. Its protein is CASSLRGRDTEAFF. This chain links TRBV5-6 with TRBJ1-1; 7 positions agree with TRBD1. V lost 2 bases and J lost 3; bases outside the gene matches: 4. CDR1 SGHDT and CDR2 YYEEEE come from the germline V gene. This CDR3 has 14 amino acids.

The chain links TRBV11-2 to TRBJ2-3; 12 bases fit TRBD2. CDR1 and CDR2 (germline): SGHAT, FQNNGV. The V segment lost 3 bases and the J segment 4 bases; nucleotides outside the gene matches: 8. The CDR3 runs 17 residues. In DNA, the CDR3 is TGTGCCAGCAGCTTTCCGACTAGCGGGAGTACCCCAGATACGCAGTATTTT. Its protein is CASSFPTSGSTPDTQYF.

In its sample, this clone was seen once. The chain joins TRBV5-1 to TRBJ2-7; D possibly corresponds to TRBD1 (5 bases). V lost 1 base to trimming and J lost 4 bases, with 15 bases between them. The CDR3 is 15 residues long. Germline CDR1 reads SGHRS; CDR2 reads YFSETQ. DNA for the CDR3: TGCGCCAGCAGCTTGAGTGAGACAGCTTCGTACGAGCAGTACTTC. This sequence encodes CASSLSETASYEQYF.

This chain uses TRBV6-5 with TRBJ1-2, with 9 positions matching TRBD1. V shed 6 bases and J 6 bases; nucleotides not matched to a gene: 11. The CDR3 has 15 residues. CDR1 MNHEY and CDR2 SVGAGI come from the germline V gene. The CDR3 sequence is CASSHNEQGAHGYTF. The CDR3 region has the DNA TGTGCCAGCAGCCATAATGAACAGGGGGCTCATGGCTACACCTTC.

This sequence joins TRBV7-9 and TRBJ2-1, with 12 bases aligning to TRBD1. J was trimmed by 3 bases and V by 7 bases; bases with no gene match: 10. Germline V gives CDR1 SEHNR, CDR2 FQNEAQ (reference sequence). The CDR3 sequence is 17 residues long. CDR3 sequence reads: CASKSGQGAPRYNEQFF. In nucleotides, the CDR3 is TGTGCCAGCAAGTCGGGACAGGGGGCACCCCGCTACAATGAGCAGTTCTTC. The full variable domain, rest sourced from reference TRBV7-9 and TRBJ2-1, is DTGVSQNPRHKITKRGQNVTFRCDPISEHNRLYWYRQTLGQGPEFLTYFQNEAQLEKSRLLSDRFSAERPKGSFSTLEIQRTEQGDSAMYLCASKSGQGAPRYNEQFFGPGTRLTVL.

For the CDR3, the DNA is TGTGCCAGCAGCCCCGGACTAGCGGGAGCCATCTACGAGCAGTACTTC. This translates into CASSPGLAGAIYEQYF. The gene calls are TRBV27 and TRBJ2-7; 13 nucleotides agree with TRBD2. The CDR3 is 16 residues long. V was clipped by 6 bases and J by 3 bases; unmatched bases: 8. Germline V gives CDR1 MNHEY, CDR2 SMNVEV (reference sequence).

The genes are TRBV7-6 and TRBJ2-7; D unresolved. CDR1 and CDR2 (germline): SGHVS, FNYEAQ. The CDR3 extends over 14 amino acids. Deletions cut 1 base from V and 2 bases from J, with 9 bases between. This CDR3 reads CASSLEGRTYEQYF. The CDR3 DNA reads TGTGCCAGCAGCTTAGAAGGCCGAACCTACGAGCAGTACTTC.

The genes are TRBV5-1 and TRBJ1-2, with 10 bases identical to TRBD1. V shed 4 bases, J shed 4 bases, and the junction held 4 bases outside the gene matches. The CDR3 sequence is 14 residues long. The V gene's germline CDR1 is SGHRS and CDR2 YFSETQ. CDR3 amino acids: CASSPGQGGYGYTF. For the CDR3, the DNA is TGCGCCAGCAGCCCAGGACAGGGGGGCTATGGCTACACCTTC.

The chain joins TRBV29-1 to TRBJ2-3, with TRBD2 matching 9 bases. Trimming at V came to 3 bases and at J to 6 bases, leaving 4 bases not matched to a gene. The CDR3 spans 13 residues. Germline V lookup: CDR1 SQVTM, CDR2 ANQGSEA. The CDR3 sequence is CSVEREGSDTQYF. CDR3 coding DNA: TGCAGCGTTGAGCGGGAGGGCTCCGATACGCAGTATTTT.

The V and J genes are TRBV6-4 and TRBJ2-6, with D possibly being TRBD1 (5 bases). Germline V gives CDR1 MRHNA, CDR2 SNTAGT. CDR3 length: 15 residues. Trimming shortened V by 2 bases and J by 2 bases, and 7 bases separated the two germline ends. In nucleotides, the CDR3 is TGTGCCAGCAGTGACAGGGGCGCTGGGGCCAACGTCCTGACTTTC. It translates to CASSDRGAGANVLTF.

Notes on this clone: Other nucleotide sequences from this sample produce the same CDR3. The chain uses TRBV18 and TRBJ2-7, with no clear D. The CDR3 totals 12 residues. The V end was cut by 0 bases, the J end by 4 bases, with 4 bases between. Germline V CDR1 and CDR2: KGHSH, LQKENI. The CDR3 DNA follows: TGTGCCAGCTCACCACCGGATTACGAGCAGTACTTC. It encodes CASSPPDYEQYF. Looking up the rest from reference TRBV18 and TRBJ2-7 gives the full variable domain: NAGVMQNPRHLVRRRGQEARLRCSPMKGHSHVYWYRQLPEEGLKFMVYLQKENIIDESGMPKERFSAEFPKEGPSILRIQQVVRGDSAAYFCASSPPDYEQYFGPGTRLTVT.

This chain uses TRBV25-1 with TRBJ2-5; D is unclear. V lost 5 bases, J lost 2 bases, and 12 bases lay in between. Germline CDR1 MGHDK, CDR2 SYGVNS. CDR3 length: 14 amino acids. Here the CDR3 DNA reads TGTGCCAGCAGTAAGAACGGTGGGCAAGAGACCCAGTACTTC. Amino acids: CASSKNGGQETQYF.

CDR3 coding DNA: TGTGCCAGCAGCCTCAGGACTAGTTATACGCAGTATTTT. This codes for CASSLRTSYTQYF. The V and J genes are TRBV14 and TRBJ2-3, with TRBD2 identical over 7 bases. The V gene end was trimmed by 4 bases and the J gene end by 7 bases; junction bases not matched to a gene: 5. CDR1 is SGHDN and CDR2 is FVKESK in the germline V gene. The CDR3 length is 13 residues. The whole variable domain, filled in from reference TRBV14 and TRBJ2-3, reads EAGVTQFPSHSVIEKGQTVTLRCDPISGHDNLYWYRRVMGKEIKFLLHFVKESKQDESGMPNNRFLAERTGGTYSTLKVQPAELEDSGVYFCASSLRTSYTQYFGPGTRLTVL.

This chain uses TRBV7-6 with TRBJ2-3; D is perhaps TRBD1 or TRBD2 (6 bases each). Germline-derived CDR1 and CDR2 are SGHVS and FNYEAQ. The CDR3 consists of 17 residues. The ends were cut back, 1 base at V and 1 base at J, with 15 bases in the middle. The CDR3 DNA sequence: TGTGCCAGCAGCTTAGGGGGGGCGGGACATCGCACAGATACGCAGTATTTT. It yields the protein CASSLGGAGHRTDTQYF.